The present T cell receptor (beta chain) was sequenced within a study of cytomegalovirus exposure and HLA in healthy donors. Study-wide context: Most genotyped donors, 81% of more than 300, had Caucasian-associated genetic ancestry. Study observations and caveats: It has been reported that TCR beta sequences accurately predicted the HLA-A and HLA-B alleles of most subjects.

Germline V gene sequence: CDR1 MNHNS, CDR2 SASEGT. The V segment lost 8 bases and the J segment 7 bases; nucleotides outside the gene matches: 5. The CDR3 length is 13 residues. When sampled, the donors appeared nominally healthy, though they likely had unrecorded immune exposures. Comment on this clone: Its antigen is currently unknown.

The PCR ran on 60 Vbeta and 13 Jbeta primers. Method: immunoSEQ multiplex PCR; TCRdb's copy keeps in-frame clones and lacks some. The sample has around 180,000 clones; roughly 84% are singletons. What was sequenced was PBMCs. This chain links TRBV6-1 with TRBJ2-1; 10 bases are shared with TRBD1. The sequence came from a boy between 2 and 10 years old in good health and CMV-seronegative. The CDR3 protein is CASAGTGVNEQFF. The CDR3 DNA sequence: TGTGCCAGCGCCGGGACAGGGGTGAATGAGCAGTTCTTC.